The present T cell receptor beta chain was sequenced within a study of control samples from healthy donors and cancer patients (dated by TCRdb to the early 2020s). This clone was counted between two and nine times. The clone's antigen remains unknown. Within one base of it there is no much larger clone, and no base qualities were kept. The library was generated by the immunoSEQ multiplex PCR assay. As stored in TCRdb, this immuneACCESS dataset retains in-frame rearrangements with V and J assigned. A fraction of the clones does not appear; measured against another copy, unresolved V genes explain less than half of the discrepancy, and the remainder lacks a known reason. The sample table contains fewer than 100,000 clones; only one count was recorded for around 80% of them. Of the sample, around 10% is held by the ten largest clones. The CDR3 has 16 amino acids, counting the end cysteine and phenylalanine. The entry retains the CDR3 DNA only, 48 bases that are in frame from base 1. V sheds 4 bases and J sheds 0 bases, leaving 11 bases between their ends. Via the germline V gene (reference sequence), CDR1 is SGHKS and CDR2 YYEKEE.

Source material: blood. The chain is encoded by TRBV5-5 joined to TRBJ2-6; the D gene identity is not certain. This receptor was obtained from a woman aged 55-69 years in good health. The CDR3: CASSPRFGSGANVLTF. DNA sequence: TGTGCCAGCAGCCCCCGGTTTGGCTCTGGGGCCAACGTCCTGACTTTC.